The rows below give T cell receptor beta chains drawn from one sample of a study of T cell responses to AZD1222 COVID-19 vaccine. Using immunoSEQ multiplex PCR, the repertoire was profiled, and TCRdb retains in-frame clones only, with some absent. Of some 180,000 clones listed, over 90% are singletons. The sample consisted of peripheral blood, taken 28 days after the second AZD1222 dose. These receptors came from an adult who received the AZD1222 COVID-19 vaccine. The CDR3 runs from the conserved cysteine through the conserved F or W. The D gene is left open where the match is weak. Clone size, where shown, is once, few, many, or a class for clones that have expanded.

>-|-|TRBJ2-3|TRBV5-4
TGTGCCAGCAGCCGGGGGGCGGGAGCGGGGGATACGCAGTATTTT
CASSRGAGAGDTQYF
>-|-|TRBJ1-2|TRBV30
TGTGCCTGGAGTGCCCCCTGGGTGGGGCCGAGGGGCTACACCTTC
CAWSAPWVGPRGYTF
>-|-|TRBJ1-4|TRBV28
TGTGCCAGCAGTTTAAGGGTTACTATGAATGAAAAACTGTTTTTT
CASSLRVTMNEKLFF
>-|-|TRBJ1-2|TRBV4-3
TGCGCCAGCAGCCAAGATAACGTGAGACAGCATAATAACTATGGCTACACCTTC
CASSQDNVRQHNNYGYTF
>-|-|TRBJ2-7|TRBV7-8
TGTGCCAGCAGCCCGCGGAGGGGCGCGAGCTCCTACGAGCAGTACTTC
CASSPRRGASSYEQYF
>TRBD1|-|TRBJ1-3|TRBV3-1/TRBV3-2
TGTGCCAGCAGCCTTGGGACAGGGTTTTACTCTGGAAACACCATATATTTT
CASSLGTGFYSGNTIYF
>-|-|TRBJ2-6|TRBV9
TGTGCCAGCAGCGTAGGGGGGGGCCTCTCTGGGGCCAACGTCCTGACTTTC
CASSVGGGLSGANVLTF
>-|-|TRBJ1-3|TRBV6-5
TGTGCCAGCAGTTACGGGAGGGGTAACACCCTCGGCACCATATATTTT
CASSYGRGNTLGTIYF
>TRBD2|-|TRBJ2-3|TRBV7-7
TGTGCCAGCAGCTTTGGTAGCGGGAGGGCCGGAGATACGCAGTATTTT
CASSFGSGRAGDTQYF
>TRBD2|once|TRBJ2-3|TRBV5-1
TGCGCCAGCAGCTTACCTGGACTAGCGGGGGGAAGGGCCCAGATCACAGATACGCAGTATTTT
CASSLPGLAGGRAQITDTQYF
>TRBD2|once|TRBJ2-3|TRBV28
TGTGCCAGCAGTTTCGGACTAGCGGGACCTAACACAGATACGCAGTATTTT
CASSFGLAGPNTDTQYF
>TRBD1|-|TRBJ2-7|TRBV27
TGTGCCAGCCGCGACAGGGAGTCCCACGAGCAGTACTTC
CASRDRESHEQYF
>-|-|TRBJ1-2|TRBV21-1
TGTGCCAGCAGGGGGACAGGGGGCTGTGGCTACACCTTC
CASRGTGGCGYTF
>TRBD1|-|TRBJ1-3|TRBV29-1
TGCAGCGTGATTGACAGGGCATTCTCTGGAAACACCATATATTTT
CSVIDRAFSGNTIYF
>-|-|TRBJ1-6|TRBV5-1
TGCGCCAGCAGCTCGGATCAGCCGTCGGCCCTCCACTTT
CASSSDQPSALHF
>TRBD1|-|TRBJ1-6|TRBV3-1/TRBV3-2
TGTGCCAGCAGCCAAGTGGGACAGGTAGATTCACCCCTCCACTTT
CASSQVGQVDSPLHF
>-|-|TRBJ2-7|TRBV7-9
TGTGCCAGCAGCTTAAGCGTCAGCACCCTAGGCTACGAGCAGTACTTC
CASSLSVSTLGYEQYF
>-|-|TRBJ2-7|TRBV6-5
TGTGCCAGCAGTCTCTCCGGAAGAAGACGCTACGAGCAGTACTTC
CASSLSGRRRYEQYF
>TRBD1|-|TRBJ1-4|TRBV18
TGTGCCAGCTCACCAACAGGGGTAGCGAATGAAAAACTGTTTTTT
CASSPTGVANEKLFF
>-|once|TRBJ2-7|TRBV27
TGTGCCAGCACCCTGACTGTGGGGGCCCACGAGCAGTACTTC
CASTLTVGAHEQYF
>-|-|TRBJ2-1|TRBV3-1/TRBV3-2
TGTGCCAGCAGCCAAATTGGTGAGCAGTTCTTC
CASSQIGEQFF
>-|-|TRBJ1-5|TRBV27
TGTGCCAGCAGTTTACGGATAGGAGGGACGGGTCAGCCCCAGCATTTT
CASSLRIGGTGQPQHF
>-|few|TRBJ1-6|TRBV30
TGTGCCTGGGGACCCCAGGGCAGACGTAGAAATTCACCCCTCCACTTT
CAWGPQGRRRNSPLHF
>-|-|TRBJ2-7|TRBV12-3/TRBV12-4
TGTGCCAGCGGAGGACGGGGTCTCCACGAGCAGTACTTC
CASGGRGLHEQYF
>TRBD1|-|TRBJ2-1|TRBV9
TGTGCCAGCAGCGCAACGGGACAGGGGGAGGTGGATGAGCAGTTCTTC
CASSATGQGEVDEQFF
>TRBD1|-|TRBJ1-1|TRBV28
TGTGCCAGCAGTTCCGGGACAGAGGCAGGCACTGAAGCTTTCTTT
CASSSGTEAGTEAFF
>TRBD1|-|TRBJ1-6|TRBV5-5
TGTGCCAGCAGCCCCGGACAGGGGAAATCACCCCTCCACTTT
CASSPGQGKSPLHF
>TRBD1|-|TRBJ2-1|TRBV18
TGTGCCAGCTCACCAGGACAGGGGGGGAATGAGCAGTTCTTC
CASSPGQGGNEQFF
>TRBD2|-|TRBJ2-1|TRBV20-1
TGCAGTGCTAGTGGACTAGCCAATGAGCAGTTCTTC
CSASGLANEQFF
>-|-|TRBJ2-1|TRBV22-1
TGTCCTGGGAGCGCACGATCCCTGTTCGGTTACAATGAGCAGTTCTTC
CPGSARSLFGYNEQFF
>TRBD2|-|TRBJ2-1|TRBV30
TGTGCCTGGAGGGCCCAGGGGCGGGAGGCTAAAAATGAGCAGTTCTTC
CAWRAQGREAKNEQFF
>-|once|TRBJ2-7|TRBV19
TGTGCCAGTAGTATGGCGGGTAAGGTTTCCTACGAGCAGTACTTC
CASSMAGKVSYEQYF
>-|-|TRBJ2-3|TRBV19
TGTGCCAGTAGTATCGGAGGGAGTACGCAGTATTTT
CASSIGGSTQYF
>TRBD2|-|TRBJ2-1|TRBV5-6
TGTGCCAGCAGCCGGGACTGGCCGGGGGGGAATGAGCAGTTCTTC
CASSRDWPGGNEQFF
>-|-|TRBJ2-1|TRBV5-1
TGCGCCAGCGCTCGGACTGGGGATAAAAATGAGCAGTTCTTC
CASARTGDKNEQFF
>TRBD2|-|TRBJ2-1|TRBV27
TGTGCCAGCAGCAGTGGGCTACCGGGACTAGGAGAACGGTACTACAATGAGCAGTTCTTC
CASSSGLPGLGERYYNEQFF
>-|-|TRBJ2-4|TRBV6-5
TGTGCCAGCACCCCCAGGGGCGGGGGCGGAAACATTCAGTACTTC
CASTPRGGGGNIQYF
>-|-|TRBJ2-4|TRBV19
TGTGCCAGTAACTCGCAGGGGAGAAACATTCAGTACTTC
CASNSQGRNIQYF
>TRBD1|-|TRBJ1-1|TRBV5-1
TGCGCCAGCAGCGACCCAGGGGGCAGGACTGAAGCTTTCTTT
CASSDPGGRTEAFF
>-|-|TRBJ1-6|TRBV9
TGTGCCAGCAGCGTAACTGGTGGGGATAATTCACCCCTCCACTTT
CASSVTGGDNSPLHF
>-|-|TRBJ1-5|TRBV20-1
TGCAGTGCTAGTATCCCGGGGATTAGCAATCAGCCCCAGCATTTT
CSASIPGISNQPQHF
>TRBD2|-|TRBJ2-1|TRBV12-5
TGTGCTAGTGGTCTGGGACTAGCGGGAGCCAATGAGCAGTTCTTC
CASGLGLAGANEQFF
>-|-|TRBJ1-3|TRBV6-5
TGTGCCAGCAGTTACTCGACAGGATCTGGAAACACCATATATTTT
CASSYSTGSGNTIYF
>TRBD1|-|TRBJ2-7|TRBV4-2
TGTGCCAGCAGCCAGGATACCGGGACAGGAACCTACGAGCAGTACTTC
CASSQDTGTGTYEQYF
>TRBD1|-|TRBJ1-5|TRBV19
TGTGCCAGTAACCGACAGGGGGATTACGATCAGCCCCAGCATTTT
CASNRQGDYDQPQHF
>-|-|TRBJ2-7|TRBV13
TGTGCCAGCAGCTTAGGAGGGCCCTCCGAGCAGTACTTC
CASSLGGPSEQYF
>-|-|TRBJ2-1|TRBV19
TGTGCCAGTAGTCTAACAACCGGCCCTGTCAATGAGCAGTTCTTC
CASSLTTGPVNEQFF
>-|-|TRBJ1-4|TRBV7-9
TGTGCCAGCAGCGCGCGCCGTGAAAAACTGTTTTTT
CASSARREKLFF
>-|-|TRBJ2-5|TRBV7-3
TGTGCCAGCGCAGGGGGGCGGCAAGAGACCCAGTACTTC
CASAGGRQETQYF
>TRBD2|-|TRBJ2-5|TRBV7-2
TGTGCCAGCAGCTTACTAGCGGGGGGGCGAGAGACCCAGTACTTC
CASSLLAGGRETQYF
>-|-|TRBJ2-7|TRBV30
TGTGCCTGGAGTGTAGGCATCTCCTACGAGCAGTACTTC
CAWSVGISYEQYF